What follows are 17 T cell receptor beta chains derived from one specimen sequenced in a study of long-term antiretroviral therapy in people with HIV. Version v3.0 of the immunoSEQ assay was performed at survey level. TCRdb's copy holds only in-frame clones and misses some; the assay was immunoSEQ multiplex PCR. The repertoire has 20,000 to 25,000 clones, roughly 91% of them found once; the top ten carry roughly 4%. The sample here was unsorted PBMCs, taken 2.3 years after starting antiretroviral therapy. Receptors originate from a man between 60 and 75 years old with HIV.

The chain uses TRBV12-5 and TRBJ2-7; D is possibly TRBD1 (5 bases). CDR1 is LGHNT, CDR2 FRNRAP, per germline. Trimming stripped 0 bases from V and 0 bases from J, with 15 bases between. This CDR3 comprises 17 residues. The CDR3 DNA follows: TGTGCTAGTGGTTTGGTATCATCTGGACAAGACTCCTACGAGCAGTACTTC. Translated, it gives CASGLVSSGQDSYEQYF.

V and J are TRBV7-2 and TRBJ1-2; D is unclear. Trimming pared 5 bases from V and 1 base from J, leaving 8 bases between. The CDR3 sequence is 13 residues long. The germline CDR1 and CDR2 sequences are SGHTA and FQGNSA. In DNA form, the CDR3 reads TGTGCCAGCAGCCAAATTCGTAACTATGGCTACACCTTC. Amino acids: CASSQIRNYGYTF. The full variable domain, in which reference TRBV7-2 and TRBJ1-2 provide the parts outside the CDR3, is GAGVSQSPSNKVTEKGKDVELRCDPISGHTALYWYRQSLGQGLEFLIYFQGNSAPDKSGLPSDRFSAERTGGSVSTLTIQRTQQEDSAVYLCASSQIRNYGYTFGSGTRLTVV.

The rearrangement uses TRBV29-1 and TRBJ1-1; the match to TRBD1 covers 9 bases. The CDR3 covers 14 residues. Germline V lookup: CDR1 SQVTM, CDR2 ANQGSEA. V lost 6 bases, J lost 0 bases, and 5 bases stayed unmatched. CDR3 sequence (DNA): TGCAGCGTATGGGACAGGGTTATGAACACTGAAGCTTTCTTT. The encoded protein is CSVWDRVMNTEAFF.

This chain links TRBV5-4 with TRBJ2-1; TRBD2 is a possible D gene (6 bases). V was clipped by 4 bases and J by 7 bases, with 15 bases between them. The CDR3 length is 14 residues. CDR1 and CDR2 from the germline V gene are SGHNT and YYREEE (reference sequence). The CDR3 sequence is CASSPTGTSNEQFF. The CDR3 DNA reads TGTGCCAGCAGCCCCACCGGGACTTCGAATGAGCAGTTCTTC.

The chain couples TRBV13 to TRBJ2-6, with D tentatively TRBD2 (6 bases). This CDR3 is built from 18 residues. Germline-derived CDR1 and CDR2 are PRHDT and FYEKMQ (reference sequence). V was shortened by 1 base and J by 1 base, with 14 bases between the two germline ends. Written as DNA, the CDR3 is TGTGCCAGCAGCTTAGTGGTAGCGGAAGATTCTGGGGCCAACGTCCTGACTTTC. Its translation is CASSLVVAEDSGANVLTF.

The rearrangement joins TRBV27 to TRBJ2-7; TRBD1 agrees at 8 bases. With V trimmed by 5 bases and J by 3 bases, 9 bases remained unmatched. Germline V lookup: CDR1 MNHEY, CDR2 SMNVEV (reference sequence). CDR3 length: 15 residues. The CDR3 is CASSHRDRSIYEQYF. CDR3 coding DNA: TGTGCCAGCAGTCACCGGGACAGGTCTATCTACGAGCAGTACTTC.

The chain links TRBV7-3 to TRBJ1-1, with TRBD1 as a possible D gene (6 bases). The CDR3 covers 14 residues. CDR1 is SGHTA, CDR2 FQGTGA, per germline. Trimming left V 6 bases short and J 4 bases short, with 15 bases between. The CDR3 DNA sequence: TGTGCCAGCAGAGTGTGGGGGCCCGGCACTGAAGCTTTCTTT. This translates into CASRVWGPGTEAFF. The full variable domain, in which reference TRBV7-3 and TRBJ1-1 provide the parts outside the CDR3, is GAGVSQTPSNKVTEKGKYVELRCDPISGHTALYWYRQSLGQGPEFLIYFQGTGAADDSGLPNDRFFAVRPEGSVSTLKIQRTERGDSAVYLCASRVWGPGTEAFFGQGTRLTVV.

The gene calls are TRBV10-1 and TRBJ1-1, with 8 bases fitting TRBD1. The CDR3 has 13 residues. The germline V gene has CDR1 WNHNN and CDR2 SYGVQD (reference sequence). V shed 6 bases, J shed 1 base, and the junction held 1 base outside the gene matches. The CDR3 sequence is CASSRGPNTEAFF. The CDR3 DNA reads TGCGCCAGCAGCAGGGGGCCGAACACTGAAGCTTTCTTT.

The gene calls are TRBV28 and TRBJ1-1, with a possible D match to TRBD1 (5 bases). From germline, CDR1 is MDHEN and CDR2 SYDVKM. The germline V and J ends were trimmed by 4 bases and 0 bases, with 9 bases remaining between them. The CDR3 runs to 14 residues. CDR3 nucleotide sequence: TGTGCCAGCAGTTCGGGGGGGATGAACACTGAAGCTTTCTTT. This sequence encodes CASSSGGMNTEAFF. Full variable domain (outside the CDR3, taken from reference TRBV28 and TRBJ1-1): DVKVTQSSRYLVKRTGEKVFLECVQDMDHENMFWYRQDPGLGLRLIYFSYDVKMKEKGDIPEGYSVSREKKERFSLILESASTNQTSMYLCASSSGGMNTEAFFGQGTRLTVV.

This chain connects TRBV27 to TRBJ1-6, with D hard to call. V dropped 7 bases and J dropped 9 bases, with 10 bases sitting between them. CDR1 MNHEY and CDR2 SMNVEV come from the germline V gene (reference sequence). This CDR3 is 12 amino acids long. CDR3 in amino acids: CASTVVGSPLHF. CDR3 nucleotides: TGTGCCAGCACGGTGGTGGGTTCACCCCTCCACTTT.

The rearrangement links TRBV5-1 to TRBJ2-1, with a tentative D call TRBD1 (5 bases). V was trimmed by 4 bases and J by 5 bases, leaving 16 bases between them. This CDR3 spans 15 amino acids. Per germline, CDR1 SGHRS and CDR2 YFSETQ. CDR3 DNA: TGCGCCAGCAGCGTGGGTTTGGGGCCAAACAATGAGCAGTTCTTC. Protein product: CASSVGLGPNNEQFF.

This sequence joins TRBV4-3 and TRBJ1-6, with D tentatively TRBD1 (5 bases). This CDR3 contains 15 residues. Trimming took off 1 base at V and 4 bases at J, with 8 bases between the two ends. The germline CDR1 and CDR2 sequences are LGHNA and YSLEER. The CDR3: CASSQGGPYNSPLHF. The CDR3 bases are TGCGCCAGCAGCCAAGGGGGCCCTTATAATTCACCCCTCCACTTT.

This sequence joins TRBV11-2 and TRBJ2-1; 11 nucleotides agree with TRBD1. The CDR3 sequence is 13 residues long. Germline-derived CDR1 and CDR2 are SGHAT and FQNNGV. V dropped 5 bases and J dropped 13; count of bases not matched to a gene: 7. The DNA of the CDR3 is TGTGCCAGCAGCCCGGGACAGGGGGGGCTCCAGTTCTTC. It encodes CASSPGQGGLQFF.

The chain joins TRBV2 to TRBJ1-1; 7 bases align to TRBD1. Germline-derived CDR1 and CDR2 are SNHLY and FYNNEI. J was trimmed by 11 bases and V by 4 bases; bases with no gene match: 7. This CDR3 spans 12 amino acids. The CDR3 nucleotides read TGTGCCAGCAGTGTCTCGACAGGGCGTGCTTTCTTT. Protein sequence: CASSVSTGRAFF.

V and J are TRBV7-9 and TRBJ2-1, with a possible D match to TRBD2 (5 bases). CDR1 is SEHNR, CDR2 FQNEAQ, per germline (reference sequence). This CDR3 is built from 18 residues. The V end lost 5 bases, the J end lost 4 bases, and 24 bases lay between the germline ends. The CDR3 region is CASSPSLRRSTSYNEQFF. CDR3 DNA sequence: TGTGCCAGCAGCCCGTCCCTGCGGAGGTCCACTTCTTACAATGAGCAGTTCTTC.

This clone has just one count. The gene calls are TRBV9 and TRBJ2-2, with D unclear. Germline V gene data show CDR1 as SGDLS and CDR2 as YYNGEE. The CDR3 contains 14 residues. Trimming stripped 7 bases from V and 4 bases from J, with 14 bases between. The CDR3 sequence: CASSPVIGTGELFF. The CDR3 DNA sequence: TGTGCCAGCTCCCCAGTAATTGGCACCGGGGAGCTGTTTTTT.

The rearrangement joins TRBV6-5 to TRBJ2-3; the match to TRBD1 covers 7 bases. Trimming at V came to 0 bases and at J to 6 bases, leaving 6 bases not matched to a gene. Germline assignment: CDR1 MNHEY and CDR2 SVGAGI. The CDR3 has 15 residues. DNA of the CDR3: TGTGCCAGCAGTTACTCAACAGGGGTGGATGATACGCAGTATTTT. Translating gives CASSYSTGVDDTQYF.